This TCR beta chain was retrieved from a study of CD8+ T cells in alopecia areata. Study-wide context: Patients received oral tofacitinib, 5 to 10 mg twice daily, for moderate-to-severe alopecia areata. Regarding the study as a whole: The study also sequences resident alphabeta T cells of normal skin in scalp samples. Although TCR sharing was seen in mice, sharing across patients was less clear, possibly for HLA-related reasons.

This CDR3 is 13 amino acids long. Trimming pared 3 bases from V and 4 bases from J, leaving 10 bases between. Germline CDR1 reads SGHDT; CDR2 reads YYEEEE. As regards this clone: Its antigen is currently unknown.

As the sequencing template, cDNA was produced by extracting RNA and reverse transcribing it. Assay used: immunoSEQ multiplex PCR; TCRdb lists only in-frame clones, some missing. The profile covers roughly 200,000 clones, with 63% appearing a single time and about 1.5% taken by the ten largest. The sequencing used CD4+ T cells sorted from blood, collected at week 0. The receptor comes from a human donor with alopecia areata. The genes are TRBV5-6 and TRBJ1-1; D ambiguous. CDR3: CASSSGRTTEAFF. The CDR3 nucleotides read TGTGCCAGCAGCTCCGGACGTACCACTGAAGCTTTCTTT.